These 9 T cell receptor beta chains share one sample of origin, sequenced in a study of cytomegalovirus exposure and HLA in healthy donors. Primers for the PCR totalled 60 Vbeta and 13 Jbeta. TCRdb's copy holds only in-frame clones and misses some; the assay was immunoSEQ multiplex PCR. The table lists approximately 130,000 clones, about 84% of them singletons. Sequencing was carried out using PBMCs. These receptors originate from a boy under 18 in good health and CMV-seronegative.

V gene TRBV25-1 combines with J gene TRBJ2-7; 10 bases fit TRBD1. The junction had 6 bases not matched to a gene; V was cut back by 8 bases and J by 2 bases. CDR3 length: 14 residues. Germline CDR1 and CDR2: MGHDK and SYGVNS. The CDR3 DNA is TGTGCCAGCTCCCGGACAGGGGGGACCTACGAGCAGTACTTC. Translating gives CASSRTGGTYEQYF.

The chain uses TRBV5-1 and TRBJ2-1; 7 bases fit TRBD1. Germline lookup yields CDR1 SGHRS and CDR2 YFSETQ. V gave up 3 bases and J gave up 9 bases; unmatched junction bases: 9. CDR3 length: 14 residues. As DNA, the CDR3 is TGCGCCAGCAGCTCCGAAGGGGGCCACGGTGAGCAGTTCTTC. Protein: CASSSEGGHGEQFF.

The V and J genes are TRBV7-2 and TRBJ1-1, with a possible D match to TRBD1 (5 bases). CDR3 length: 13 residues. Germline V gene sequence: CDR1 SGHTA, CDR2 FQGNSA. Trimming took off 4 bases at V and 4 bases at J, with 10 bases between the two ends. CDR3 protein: CASSSRGGTEAFF. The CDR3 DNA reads TGTGCCAGCAGCTCCCGCGGGGGCACTGAAGCTTTCTTT.

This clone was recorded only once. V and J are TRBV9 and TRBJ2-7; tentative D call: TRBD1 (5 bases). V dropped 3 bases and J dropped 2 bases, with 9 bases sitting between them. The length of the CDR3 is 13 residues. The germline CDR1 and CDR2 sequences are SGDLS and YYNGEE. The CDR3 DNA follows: TGTGCCAGCAGCGCTGACAGCGCCTACGAGCAGTACTTC. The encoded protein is CASSADSAYEQYF.

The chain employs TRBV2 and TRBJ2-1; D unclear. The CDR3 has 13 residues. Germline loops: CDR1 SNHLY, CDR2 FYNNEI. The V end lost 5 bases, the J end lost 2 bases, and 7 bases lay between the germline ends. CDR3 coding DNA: TGTGCCAGCAGTCCTCCCCCCTACAATGAGCAGTTCTTC. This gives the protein CASSPPPYNEQFF. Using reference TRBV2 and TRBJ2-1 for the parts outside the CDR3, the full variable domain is EPEVTQTPSHQVTQMGQEVILRCVPISNHLYFYWYRQILGQKVEFLVSFYNNEISEKSEIFDDQFSVERPDGSNFTLKIRSTKLEDSAMYFCASSPPPYNEQFFGPGTRLTVL.

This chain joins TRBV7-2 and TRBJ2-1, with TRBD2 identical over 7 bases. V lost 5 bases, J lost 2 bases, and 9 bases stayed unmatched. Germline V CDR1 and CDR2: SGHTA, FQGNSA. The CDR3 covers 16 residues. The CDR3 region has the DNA TGTGCCAGCAGCGCTGAACTAGCGCGTGCCTACAATGAGCAGTTCTTC. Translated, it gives CASSAELARAYNEQFF.

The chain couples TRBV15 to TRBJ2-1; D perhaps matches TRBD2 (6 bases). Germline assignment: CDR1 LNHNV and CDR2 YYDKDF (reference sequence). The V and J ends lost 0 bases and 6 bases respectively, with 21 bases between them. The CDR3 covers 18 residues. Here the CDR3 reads CATSRDRAGLYVINEQFF. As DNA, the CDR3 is TGTGCCACCAGCAGAGATAGGGCCGGACTATATGTCATCAATGAGCAGTTCTTC.

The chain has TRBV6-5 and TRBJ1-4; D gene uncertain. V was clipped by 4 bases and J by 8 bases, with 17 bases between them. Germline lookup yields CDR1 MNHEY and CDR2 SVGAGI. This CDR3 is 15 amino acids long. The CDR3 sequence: CASSLFQDLREKLFF. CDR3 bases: TGTGCCAGCAGTTTATTTCAGGACTTGCGGGAAAAACTGTTTTTT.

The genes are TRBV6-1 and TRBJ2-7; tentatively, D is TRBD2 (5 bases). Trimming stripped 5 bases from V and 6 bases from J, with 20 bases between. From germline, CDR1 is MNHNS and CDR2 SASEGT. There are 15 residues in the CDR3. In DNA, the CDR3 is TGTGCCAGCAGTAACACCCCCGGGGTCTGGGGCGAGCAGTACTTC. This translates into CASSNTPGVWGEQYF.